The rows below give T cell receptor beta chains drawn from one sample of a study of blood T cell repertoires in COVID-19. The data were produced by immunoSEQ multiplex PCR, yet TCRdb's version contains in-frame clones alone and is incomplete. The sample lists 300,000 to 450,000 clones; 89% were seen once. The sample was peripheral blood. The receptors were gathered from a woman aged 55-69 years with COVID-19, enrolled during active disease. Both conserved end residues are part of each CDR3. Fields, in order: J gene, clone size, V gene, CDR3 protein. Where a row states a size, it is once, few, many or the class of an expanded clone; other rows omit it.

j_call: TRBJ1-1
clone_size: once
v_call: TRBV9
cdr3_aa: CASSVGTGDLNTEAFF

j_call: TRBJ2-3
clone_size: NA
v_call: TRBV30
cdr3_aa: CAWVPRVVSSTDTQYF

j_call: TRBJ1-5
clone_size: NA
v_call: TRBV19
cdr3_aa: CARQGANQPQHF

j_call: TRBJ2-3
clone_size: NA
v_call: TRBV2
cdr3_aa: CASSGQGSVTDTQYF

j_call: TRBJ2-3
clone_size: NA
v_call: TRBV6-5
cdr3_aa: CATVTPGLRTDTQYF

j_call: TRBJ2-7
clone_size: NA
v_call: TRBV5-1
cdr3_aa: CASSRRQGSYEQYF

j_call: TRBJ1-1
clone_size: NA
v_call: TRBV6-5
cdr3_aa: CASSTQGTAFF

j_call: TRBJ2-7
clone_size: NA
v_call: TRBV19
cdr3_aa: CASSTGQTYVEQYF

j_call: TRBJ1-4
clone_size: NA
v_call: TRBV5-6
cdr3_aa: CASSPFGANEKLFF

j_call: TRBJ1-2
clone_size: NA
v_call: TRBV10-3
cdr3_aa: CAINAGAQGYTF

j_call: TRBJ1-2
clone_size: NA
v_call: TRBV6-5
cdr3_aa: CASSYPSGTGGYGYTF

j_call: TRBJ1-4
clone_size: NA
v_call: TRBV15
cdr3_aa: CATSREWVREKLFF

j_call: TRBJ2-7
clone_size: NA
v_call: TRBV5-6
cdr3_aa: CASSLRGVREQYF

j_call: TRBJ1-1
clone_size: NA
v_call: TRBV9
cdr3_aa: CASSVGTINSVTEAFF

j_call: TRBJ1-4
clone_size: NA
v_call: TRBV5-6
cdr3_aa: CASSHGTRNEKLFF

j_call: TRBJ2-7
clone_size: once
v_call: TRBV6-5
cdr3_aa: CASSSRVRDEQYF

j_call: TRBJ2-7
clone_size: NA
v_call: TRBV3-1/TRBV3-2
cdr3_aa: CASSQEQGGRGSEQYF

j_call: TRBJ2-5
clone_size: once
v_call: TRBV5-6
cdr3_aa: CASSPLGLAGSLYQETQYF

j_call: TRBJ1-4
clone_size: NA
v_call: TRBV29-1
cdr3_aa: CSVQGTTNEKLFF

j_call: TRBJ1-1
clone_size: NA
v_call: TRBV5-1
cdr3_aa: CASRVAGMNTEAFF

j_call: TRBJ1-6
clone_size: NA
v_call: TRBV5-5
cdr3_aa: CASSLDRSNSPLHF

j_call: TRBJ1-6
clone_size: NA
v_call: TRBV7-2
cdr3_aa: CASSSDSQLWTLHF

j_call: TRBJ1-2
clone_size: once
v_call: TRBV6-5
cdr3_aa: CASSYGRGPQLGYTF

j_call: TRBJ1-4
clone_size: NA
v_call: TRBV7-3
cdr3_aa: CASSLRGHPATNEKLFF

j_call: TRBJ2-6
clone_size: NA
v_call: TRBV5-1
cdr3_aa: CASSLGITGANVLTF

j_call: TRBJ2-7
clone_size: NA
v_call: TRBV5-1
cdr3_aa: CASSSLTSGGTYEQYF

j_call: TRBJ1-3
clone_size: NA
v_call: TRBV5-6
cdr3_aa: CASSSTEVLTGTGNTIYF

j_call: TRBJ2-7
clone_size: NA
v_call: TRBV11-2
cdr3_aa: CASSSPSGLAEEQYF

j_call: TRBJ2-5
clone_size: NA
v_call: TRBV6-2/TRBV6-3
cdr3_aa: CASSYPHNGGETQYF

j_call: TRBJ1-5
clone_size: NA
v_call: TRBV19
cdr3_aa: CASSAWDRGGNQPQHF

j_call: TRBJ2-2
clone_size: few
v_call: TRBV14
cdr3_aa: CASSPLTNTGELFF

j_call: TRBJ2-7
clone_size: NA
v_call: TRBV6-1
cdr3_aa: CASSETGSGEQYF